This T cell receptor beta chain is drawn from a study of technical replicates of blood from a handful of donors. Generated by immunoSEQ multiplex PCR, the TCRdb table keeps only in-frame clones and is missing some. The table has under 65,000 clones, around 90% seen once; the top ten hold around 3.9%. This clone was observed a few times. The clonotype was recovered from a human donor in good health. Some clones in this sample may be carry-over from other donors' samples. The source material was PBMCs.

The CDR3 DNA reads as TGTGCCAGCAGCCAGTGGACTAGCGCTCAAGAGACCCAGTACTTC. Its translation: CASSQWTSAQETQYF. The chain joins TRBV4-2 to TRBJ2-5, with TRBD2 matching over 9 bases. Germline V gene sequence: CDR1 LGHNA, CDR2 YNFKEQ. The CDR3 has 15 amino acids. With V trimmed by 3 bases and J by 2 bases, 4 bases remained unmatched.